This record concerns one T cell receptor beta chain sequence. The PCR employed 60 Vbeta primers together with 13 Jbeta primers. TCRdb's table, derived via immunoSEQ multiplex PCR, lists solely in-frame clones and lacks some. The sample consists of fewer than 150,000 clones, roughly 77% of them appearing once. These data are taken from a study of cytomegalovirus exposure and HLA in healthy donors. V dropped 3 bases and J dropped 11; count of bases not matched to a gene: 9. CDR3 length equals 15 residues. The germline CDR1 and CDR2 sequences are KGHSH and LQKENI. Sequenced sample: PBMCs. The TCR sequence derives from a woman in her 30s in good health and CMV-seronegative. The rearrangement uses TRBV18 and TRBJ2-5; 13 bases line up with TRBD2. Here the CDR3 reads CASSPTSGRAGEQYF. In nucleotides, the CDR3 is TGTGCCAGCTCACCTACTAGCGGGAGGGCGGGTGAGCAGTACTTC.